Below, 21 T cell receptor beta chains from the same sample are listed, as sequenced in a study of control samples from healthy donors and cancer patients. Some clones are missing from TCRdb's copy, which holds only in-frame ones; the method was immunoSEQ multiplex PCR. The sample contains about 98,000 clones, about 90% of which appear only once. Sequencing was performed on blood. These TCRs come from a woman younger than 30 in good health.

The chain links TRBV5-1 to TRBJ1-2; no definite D call. V was clipped by 7 bases and J by 7 bases, with 14 bases between them. Per the germline V gene, CDR1 is SGHRS and CDR2 is YFSETQ. The CDR3 sequence is 12 residues long. The DNA of the CDR3 is TGCGCCAGCGCCCCGTTGGGGATTGGCTACACCTTC. This translates into CASAPLGIGYTF. Full variable domain (outside the CDR3, taken from reference TRBV5-1 and TRBJ1-2): KAGVTQTPRYLIKTRGQQVTLSCSPISGHRSVSWYQQTPGQGLQFLFEYFSETQRNKGNFPGRFSGRQFSNSRSEMNVSTLELGDSALYLCASAPLGIGYTFGSGTRLTVV.

V gene TRBV7-2 combines with J gene TRBJ2-4, with 8 nucleotides matching TRBD2. V shed 5 bases and J 1 base; nucleotides not matched to a gene: 4. The CDR3 covers 15 residues. From germline, CDR1 is SGHTA and CDR2 FQGNSA. The DNA for the CDR3 is TGTGCCAGCAGCCCCGGGGGGGTGGCCAAAAACATTCAGTACTTC. Protein product: CASSPGGVAKNIQYF.

The V gene is TRBV5-1, the J gene TRBJ1-6, with D possibly being TRBD1 (5 bases). V lost 0 bases, J lost 10 bases, and 8 bases lay in between. This CDR3 comprises 13 residues. The germline V gene has CDR1 SGHRS and CDR2 YFSETQ. The CDR3 DNA is TGCGCCAGCAGCTTGGGGGGGGGATCACCCCTCCACTTT. Encoded protein: CASSLGGGSPLHF.

The chain is built from TRBV5-1 and TRBJ1-2, with D possibly TRBD1 on 6 matching bases. From germline, CDR1 is SGHRS and CDR2 YFSETQ. This CDR3 is built from 14 residues. V shed 4 bases and J shed 2 bases, with 12 bases lying between them. The CDR3 nucleotides read TGCGCCAGCAGCCCTGGGACACAAAACTATGGCTACACCTTC. This sequence encodes CASSPGTQNYGYTF.

This clone showed up just a few times. The V call is TRBV7-8, the J call TRBJ1-2, with D possibly being TRBD1 (5 bases). Germline CDR1 reads SGHVS; CDR2 reads FQNEAQ. The CDR3 extends over 16 amino acids. Trimming took 4 bases from V and 7 from J, leaving 22 bases between them. CDR3 amino acids: CASSSDSGSRASGYTF. The DNA of the CDR3 is TGTGCCAGCAGCTCCGACTCAGGGTCGAGGGCTTCTGGCTACACCTTC.

The chain employs TRBV5-6 and TRBJ2-1; D perhaps matches TRBD2 (5 bases). CDR1 and CDR2 (germline): SGHDT, YYEEEE. The V end was cut by 0 bases, the J end by 0 bases, with 16 bases between. The CDR3 runs 18 residues. The DNA for the CDR3 is TGTGCCAGCAGCTTGGGGGAGACTCGTCGCAGCTCCTACAATGAGCAGTTCTTC. Its protein product is CASSLGETRRSSYNEQFF. The variable domain in full, completed from reference TRBV5-6 and TRBJ2-1, reads DAGVTQSPTHLIKTRGQQVTLRCSPKSGHDTVSWYQQALGQGPQFIFQYYEEEERQRGNFPDRFSGHQFPNYSSELNVNALLLGDSALYLCASSLGETRRSSYNEQFFGPGTRLTVL.

The genes are TRBV5-8 and TRBJ1-1, with 8 bases identical to TRBD1. Germline CDR1 SGHTS, CDR2 YDEGEE. The CDR3 is 14 residues long. Trimming removed 4 bases from V and 4 bases from J; junction bases left unmatched: 6. The CDR3 region is CASSADRALTEAFF. The CDR3 DNA follows: TGTGCCAGCAGCGCGGACAGGGCCCTCACTGAAGCTTTCTTT. The variable domain in full, completed from reference TRBV5-8 and TRBJ1-1, reads EAGVTQSPTHLIKTRGQQATLRCSPISGHTSVYWYQQALGLGLQFLLWYDEGEERNRGNFPPRFSGRQFPNYSSELNVNALELEDSALYLCASSADRALTEAFFGQGTRLTVV.

This chain uses TRBV21-1 with TRBJ1-2; TRBD1 is the table's D call, not checked against the DNA. TRBV21-1 is a pseudogene locus. There are 16 residues in the CDR3. In DNA, the CDR3 is TGTGCCAGCAGCAAAGAGGGGACAGGGGGTAACTATGGCTACACCTTC. It encodes CASSKEGTGGNYGYTF.

CDR3 in amino acids: CASRARTMGHTEAFF. In DNA form, the CDR3 reads TGTGCCAGTAGGGCCAGGACCATGGGGCACACTGAAGCTTTCTTT. The J gene is TRBJ1-1, the V gene TRBV19; D is perhaps TRBD1 (5 bases). Trimming cost V 6 bases and J 3 bases, with 17 bases left between them. Per the germline V gene, CDR1 is LNHDA and CDR2 is SQIVND (reference sequence). This CDR3 has 15 residues.

The J gene is TRBJ1-2, the V gene TRBV6-6; D call uncertain. Germline CDR1 MNHNY, CDR2 SVGAGI (reference sequence). V was cut by 2 bases and J by 4 bases, with 5 bases left in between. CDR3 length equals 12 residues. CDR3 sequence reads: CASSYGSYGYTF. In DNA form, the CDR3 reads TGTGCCAGCAGTTACGGCAGCTATGGCTACACCTTC.

This chain joins TRBV25-1 and TRBJ1-5, with D uncertain. Germline V gene sequence: CDR1 MGHDK, CDR2 SYGVNS. The CDR3 contains 18 residues. V dropped 2 bases and J dropped 0 bases, with 17 bases sitting between them. This chain's CDR3 is CASSEPSGEKDSNQPQHF. Here the CDR3 DNA reads TGTGCCAGCAGTGAACCTTCAGGAGAGAAAGATAGCAATCAGCCCCAGCATTTT.

The DNA for the CDR3 is TGCAGCGTGCTTTCGGGTCAAGGGGCAACTGAAGCTTTCTTT. Translating gives CSVLSGQGATEAFF. J is TRBJ1-1 and V is TRBV29-1, with D possibly matching TRBD1 (5 bases). V was cut by 6 bases and J by 5 bases, with 19 bases left in between. This CDR3 is 14 amino acids long. CDR1 and CDR2 from the germline V gene are SQVTM and ANQGSEA.

This chain uses TRBV11-3 with TRBJ1-5; D might be TRBD1 (5 bases). The CDR3 contains 15 residues. Germline values: CDR1 SGHNT, CDR2 YENEEA. V was clipped by 5 bases and J by 1 base, with 12 bases between them. Here the CDR3 reads CASSPGRGSNQPQHF. CDR3 DNA: TGTGCCAGCAGCCCCGGGAGGGGAAGCAATCAGCCCCAGCATTTT.

V and J are TRBV7-3 and TRBJ2-2; 7 nucleotides align to TRBD2. This CDR3 region has 15 residues. The trim removed 0 bases at V and 5 bases at J, leaving 3 bases unmatched. Germline V gene data show CDR1 as SGHTA and CDR2 as FQGTGA. The CDR3 reads CASSLTGGKTGELFF. In DNA form, the CDR3 reads TGTGCCAGCAGCTTAACCGGGGGGAAAACCGGGGAGCTGTTTTTT.

V usage is TRBV18 and J usage is TRBJ2-3, with D perhaps matching TRBD1 (6 bases). Germline V gene data show CDR1 as KGHSH and CDR2 as LQKENI. Trimming pared 3 bases from V and 5 bases from J, leaving 15 bases between. The CDR3 loop spans 15 amino acids. The CDR3 region is CASSPEQGRGDTQYF. The DNA for the CDR3 is TGTGCCAGCTCACCTGAACAGGGAAGAGGAGATACGCAGTATTTT.

This chain joins TRBV30 and TRBJ1-6, with D possibly being TRBD1 (5 bases). Trimming left V 1 base short and J 9 bases short, with 10 bases between. This CDR3 contains 13 residues. Germline V gene lookup returns CDR1 GTSNPN and CDR2 SVGIG (reference sequence). CDR3 sequence reads: CAWSGNRGSPLHF. The CDR3 DNA reads TGTGCCTGGAGTGGGAATAGGGGTTCACCCCTCCACTTT.

The genes are TRBV7-8 and TRBJ2-1; TRBD2 might be the D (6 bases). This CDR3 contains 18 residues. V lost 4 bases to trimming and J lost 1 base, with 20 bases between them. Looked up from germline, CDR1 is SGHVS and CDR2 is FQNEAQ. CDR3 region: CASSSRSLAIISYNEQFF. The CDR3, as DNA: TGTGCCAGCAGCTCTCGGTCCCTAGCGATCATATCCTACAATGAGCAGTTCTTC.

The genes are TRBV28 and TRBJ2-2, with TRBD2 as a possible D gene (6 bases). This CDR3 is built from 14 residues. Germline CDR1 and CDR2: MDHEN and SYDVKM. The ends were cut back, 8 bases at V and 5 bases at J, with 15 bases in the middle. CDR3 coding DNA: TGTGCCAGCCTTACGGGGGTTCGGACCGGGGAGCTGTTTTTT. Translation: CASLTGVRTGELFF.

This clone was detected only a few times. The V and J genes are TRBV7-9 and TRBJ2-1; 7 bases line up with TRBD2. The CDR3 totals 17 residues. CDR1 is SEHNR, CDR2 FQNEAQ, per germline (reference sequence). V shed 5 bases and J 5 bases; nucleotides not matched to a gene: 15. CDR3 nucleotides: TGTGCCAGCAGCCCGCTACCTGGGACTAAGTCCCACAATGAGCAGTTCTTC. Its translation is CASSPLPGTKSHNEQFF.

V and J are TRBV7-9 and TRBJ2-5, with D perhaps TRBD1 (5 bases). The CDR3 covers 17 residues. Per germline, CDR1 SEHNR and CDR2 FQNEAQ (reference sequence). Trimming left V 2 bases short and J 3 bases short, with 19 bases between. This chain's CDR3 is CASSLTGLGLIEETQYF. CDR3 nucleotides: TGTGCCAGCAGCTTAACAGGATTAGGTCTAATTGAAGAGACCCAGTACTTC.

This chain links TRBV14 with TRBJ1-6; D gene ambiguous. V lost 4 bases and J 1 base, leaving 14 bases between the germline ends. CDR1 and CDR2 (germline): SGHDN, FVKESK. CDR3 length equals 17 residues. The CDR3 sequence is CASSPRALGSYNSPLHF. For the CDR3, the DNA is TGTGCCAGCAGCCCCCGAGCCTTGGGGTCCTATAATTCACCCCTCCACTTT. Based on the CDR3 plus reference TRBV14 and TRBJ1-6, the full variable domain is EAGVTQFPSHSVIEKGQTVTLRCDPISGHDNLYWYRRVMGKEIKFLLHFVKESKQDESGMPNNRFLAERTGGTYSTLKVQPAELEDSGVYFCASSPRALGSYNSPLHFGNGTRLTVT.